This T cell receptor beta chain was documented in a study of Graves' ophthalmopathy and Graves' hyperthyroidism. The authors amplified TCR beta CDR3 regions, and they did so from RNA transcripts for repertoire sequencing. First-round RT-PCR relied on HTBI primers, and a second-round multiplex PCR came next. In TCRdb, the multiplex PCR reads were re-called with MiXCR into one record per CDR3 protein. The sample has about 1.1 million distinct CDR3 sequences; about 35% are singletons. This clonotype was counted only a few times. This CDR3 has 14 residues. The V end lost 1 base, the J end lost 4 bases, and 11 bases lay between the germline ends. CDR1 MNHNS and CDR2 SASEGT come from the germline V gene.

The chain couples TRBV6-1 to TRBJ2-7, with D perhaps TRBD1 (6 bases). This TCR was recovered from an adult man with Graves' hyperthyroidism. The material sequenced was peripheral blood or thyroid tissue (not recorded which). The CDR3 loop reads CASSEGTGLYEQYF. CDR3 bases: TGTGCCAGCAGTGAAGGAACAGGGTTGTACGAGCAGTACTTC.